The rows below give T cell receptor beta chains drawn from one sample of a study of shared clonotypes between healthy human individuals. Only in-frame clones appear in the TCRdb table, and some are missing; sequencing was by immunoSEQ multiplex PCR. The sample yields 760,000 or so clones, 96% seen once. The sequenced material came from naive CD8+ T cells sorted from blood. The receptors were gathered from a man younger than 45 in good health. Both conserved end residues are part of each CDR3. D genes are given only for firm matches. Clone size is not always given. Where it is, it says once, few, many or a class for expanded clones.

CDR3 DNA: TGTGCCAGCAGCTTAAGTTCGTCAGCAGATACGCAGTATTTT; CDR3 protein: CASSLSSSADTQYF; D gene: -; clone size: -; V gene: TRBV7-2; J gene: TRBJ2-3
CDR3 DNA: TGTGCCAGCAGCTCCGGGAACTACTACGAGCAGTACTTC; CDR3 protein: CASSSGNYYEQYF; D gene: -; clone size: -; V gene: TRBV5-6; J gene: TRBJ2-7
CDR3 DNA: TGTGCCAGCAGTTTGCCCGGTAGCAATCAGCCCCAGCATTTT; CDR3 protein: CASSLPGSNQPQHF; D gene: -; clone size: -; V gene: TRBV27; J gene: TRBJ1-5
CDR3 DNA: TGTGCCAGCAGCCCACGACAGGCGTACGAGCAGTACTTC; CDR3 protein: CASSPRQAYEQYF; D gene: -; clone size: once; V gene: TRBV7-9; J gene: TRBJ2-7
CDR3 DNA: TGCAGCGTCGATCTGGGGCAGGGTGGCTACACCTTC; CDR3 protein: CSVDLGQGGYTF; D gene: -; clone size: once; V gene: TRBV29-1; J gene: TRBJ1-2
CDR3 DNA: TGTGCCAGCAGCGAGGTCGGTAACCCAGACAATGAGCAGTTCTTC; CDR3 protein: CASSEVGNPDNEQFF; D gene: -; clone size: once; V gene: TRBV7-9; J gene: TRBJ2-1
CDR3 DNA: TGTGCCAGTTGGGGCTTTGGGCAATCACCCTACGAGCAGTACTTC; CDR3 protein: CASWGFGQSPYEQYF; D gene: -; clone size: -; V gene: TRBV28; J gene: TRBJ2-7
CDR3 DNA: TGTGCCAGCAGCCAACCGGGACAGGGTTCGCCTCTCACCTTC; CDR3 protein: CASSQPGQGSPLTF; D gene: TRBD1; clone size: -; V gene: TRBV14; J gene: TRBJ1-2
CDR3 DNA: TGTGCCAGCAGTTTTTCCAGCGGAACCTACGAGCAGTACTTC; CDR3 protein: CASSFSSGTYEQYF; D gene: -; clone size: -; V gene: TRBV6-5; J gene: TRBJ2-7
CDR3 DNA: TGTGCCATCAGTGAGGGGTCTAGGGCAGATACGCAGTATTTT; CDR3 protein: CAISEGSRADTQYF; D gene: -; clone size: -; V gene: TRBV10-3; J gene: TRBJ2-3
CDR3 DNA: TGCGCCAGCAGTCATATTCCCCGGACCGACAGGGTCCGAGCTTTCTTT; CDR3 protein: CASSHIPRTDRVRAFF; D gene: TRBD1; clone size: -; V gene: TRBV23-1; J gene: TRBJ1-1
CDR3 DNA: TGTGCCAGCGGACCAGTACAACAGCCCCAGCATTTT; CDR3 protein: CASGPVQQPQHF; D gene: -; clone size: -; V gene: TRBV27; J gene: TRBJ1-5
CDR3 DNA: TGTGCCACCCATGAAGCTTTCTTT; CDR3 protein: CATHEAFF; D gene: -; clone size: -; V gene: TRBV19; J gene: TRBJ1-1
CDR3 DNA: TGTGCCAGCAGTACGACAGGGGGTAAGACAGATACGCAGTATTTT; CDR3 protein: CASSTTGGKTDTQYF; D gene: TRBD1; clone size: -; V gene: TRBV9; J gene: TRBJ2-3
CDR3 DNA: TGTGCCAGCAGTTTAGGGACAGACAGGGCTGAAGCTTTCTTT; CDR3 protein: CASSLGTDRAEAFF; D gene: TRBD1; clone size: -; V gene: TRBV27; J gene: TRBJ1-1
CDR3 DNA: TGTGCCAGCAGCTGGCAGGCCGTCCATGGCTACACCTTC; CDR3 protein: CASSWQAVHGYTF; D gene: -; clone size: -; V gene: TRBV7-9; J gene: TRBJ1-2
CDR3 DNA: TGTGCCAGCAGTTCGCCAGGGGGCTATGGCTACACCTTC; CDR3 protein: CASSSPGGYGYTF; D gene: TRBD1; clone size: -; V gene: TRBV27; J gene: TRBJ1-2
CDR3 DNA: TGTGCCAGCAGTTTATACTGGACTAGGGGCTCGAGGGCCTTGTCCAACCCCTACGAGCAGTACTTC; CDR3 protein: CASSLYWTRGSRALSNPYEQYF; D gene: TRBD2; clone size: -; V gene: TRBV27; J gene: TRBJ2-7
CDR3 DNA: TGCAGCGTTATAAGCTACGAGCAGTACTTC; CDR3 protein: CSVISYEQYF; D gene: -; clone size: -; V gene: TRBV29-1; J gene: TRBJ2-7
CDR3 DNA: TGTGCCAGCAGCTTGGCCACCTCCTACAATGAGCAGTTCTTC; CDR3 protein: CASSLATSYNEQFF; D gene: -; clone size: -; V gene: TRBV5-4; J gene: TRBJ2-1
CDR3 DNA: TGTGCCAGCAGCGTAGGGGTCCCGGGACTAGCGGAGGACTTCACAGATACGCAGTATTTT; CDR3 protein: CASSVGVPGLAEDFTDTQYF; D gene: TRBD2; clone size: -; V gene: TRBV9; J gene: TRBJ2-3
CDR3 DNA: TGTGCCAGCAGCTCGACAGGGAGCCCCCCCTACGAGCAGTACTTC; CDR3 protein: CASSSTGSPPYEQYF; D gene: TRBD1; clone size: once; V gene: TRBV7-8; J gene: TRBJ2-7
CDR3 DNA: TGTGCCAGCAGCGGACTAGCGGGAGGGATGCAAGAGACCCAGTACTTC; CDR3 protein: CASSGLAGGMQETQYF; D gene: TRBD2; clone size: -; V gene: TRBV9; J gene: TRBJ2-5
CDR3 DNA: TGTGCCACCAGCAGAGAGGGGAGGTTGTGGGATACGCAGTATTTT; CDR3 protein: CATSREGRLWDTQYF; D gene: -; clone size: -; V gene: TRBV15; J gene: TRBJ2-3
CDR3 DNA: TGTGCCAGCAGCGTAGAGGGGCTAGCTGCTAGCACAGATACGCAGTATTTT; CDR3 protein: CASSVEGLAASTDTQYF; D gene: -; clone size: -; V gene: TRBV9; J gene: TRBJ2-3
CDR3 DNA: TGTGCCAGCAGTCAAAGCACAGATACGCAGTATTTT; CDR3 protein: CASSQSTDTQYF; D gene: -; clone size: -; V gene: TRBV27; J gene: TRBJ2-3